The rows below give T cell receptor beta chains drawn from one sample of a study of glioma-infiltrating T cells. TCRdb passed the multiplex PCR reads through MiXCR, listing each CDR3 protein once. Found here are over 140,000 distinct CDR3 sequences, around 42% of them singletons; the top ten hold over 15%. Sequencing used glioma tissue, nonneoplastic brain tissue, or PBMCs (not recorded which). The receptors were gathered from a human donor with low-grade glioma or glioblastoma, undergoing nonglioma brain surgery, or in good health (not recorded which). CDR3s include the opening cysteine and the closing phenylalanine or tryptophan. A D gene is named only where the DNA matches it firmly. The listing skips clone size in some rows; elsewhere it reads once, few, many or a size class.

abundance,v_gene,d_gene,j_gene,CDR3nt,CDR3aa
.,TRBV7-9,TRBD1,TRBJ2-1,TGTGCCAGCAGCTGGGATGAAGGACAGGAAGTCTACCCCTACAATGAGCAGTTCTTC,CASSWDEGQEVYPYNEQFF
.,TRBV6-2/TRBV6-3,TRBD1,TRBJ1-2,TGTGCCAGCAGTTCGGGACAGCTCTATGGCTACACCTTC,CASSSGQLYGYTF
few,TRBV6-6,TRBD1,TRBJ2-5,TGTGCCAGCAGTTACTGGGACAGGGGCGAAGAGACCCAGTACTTC,CASSYWDRGEETQYF
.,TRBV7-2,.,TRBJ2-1,TGTGCCAGCAGCTTAGGCGGGGACTCCTACAATGAGAAGTTCTTC,CASSLGGDSYNEKFF
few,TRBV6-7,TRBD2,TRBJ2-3,TGTGCCAGCAGTTACTTGGCTAGCGGGGGTTCGGTAGATACGCAGTATTTT,CASSYLASGGSVDTQYF
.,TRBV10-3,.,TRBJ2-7,TGTGCCGTAGGGGGGCAGGAGGGGGGCGAGCAGTACTTC,CAVGGQEGGEQYF
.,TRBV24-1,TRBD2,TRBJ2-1,TGTGCCACCAGTGATTTCCCCGGGACTAGCGGGAGGCTCTACAATGAGCAGTTCTTC,CATSDFPGTSGRLYNEQFF
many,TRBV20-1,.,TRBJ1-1,TGCAGTGCTCTTGGGACGGCCAACACTGAAGCTTTCTTT,CSALGTANTEAFF
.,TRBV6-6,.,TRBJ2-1,TGTGCCAGCAGTTACTCGGCGGATAGCGGTGATGAGCAGTTCTTC,CASSYSADSGDEQFF
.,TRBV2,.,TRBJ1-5,TGTGCCAGCAGTGAGTGGGCGGACAGCAATCAGCCCCAGCATTTT,CASSEWADSNQPQHF
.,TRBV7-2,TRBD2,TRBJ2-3,TGTGCCCGCAGCTTAGGTCTAGCGGGGCTCACAGATACGCAGTATTTT,CARSLGLAGLTDTQYF
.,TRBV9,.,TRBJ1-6,TGTGCCAGCAGCGCCGGCTACACGGGGATCTATAATTCACCCCTCCACTTT,CASSAGYTGIYNSPLHF
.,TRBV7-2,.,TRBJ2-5,TGTGCCAGCACACAGAGTGTTGGTAGTGCAGAGACCCAGTACTTC,CASTQSVGSAETQYF
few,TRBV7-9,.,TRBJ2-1,TGTGCCAGCAGCTCCACCGGGGATGAGCAGTTCTTC,CASSSTGDEQFF
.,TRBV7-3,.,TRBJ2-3,TGTGCCAGCAGCTTATCAGGGGGAGGAGATACGCAGTATTTT,CASSLSGGGDTQYF
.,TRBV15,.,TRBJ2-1,TGTGCCACCAGCAGAGAGGCACTTGATAAGGATGAGCAGTTCTTC,CATSREALDKDEQFF
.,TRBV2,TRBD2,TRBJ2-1,TGTGCCAGCAGTGAAGCGATGGGGGGGAGCTCCTACAATGAGCAGTTCTTC,CASSEAMGGSSYNEQFF
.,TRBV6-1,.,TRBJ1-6,TGTGCCAGCAGTGAAGAAGGCCCCCAGGCCTCACCCCTCCACTTT,CASSEEGPQASPLHF
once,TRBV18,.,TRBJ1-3,TGTGACAGCTCACCGAAGCTCTCTGGAAACACCATATATTTT,CDSSPKLSGNTIYF
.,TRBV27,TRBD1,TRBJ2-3,TGTGCCAGCAGTCCCCTACTCGGGACAGGAATGGATAGGCAGTATTTT,CASSPLLGTGMDRQYF
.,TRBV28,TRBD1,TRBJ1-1,TGTGCCAGCAGTCCTACAGGGGCGAACACTGAAGCTCTCTTT,CASSPTGANTEALF
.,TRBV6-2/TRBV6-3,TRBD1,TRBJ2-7,TGTGCCAGCAGTTACGACAGGGACAGGGGTCACCGCGAGCAGTACTTC,CASSYDRDRGHREQYF
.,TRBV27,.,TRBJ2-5,TGTGCCAGCTCACGTTCGGAGGGGGATTATTCGACCCAGTACTTC,CASSRSEGDYSTQYF
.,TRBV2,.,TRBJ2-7,TGTGCCAGCAGAGGTGACTCCTACGAGCAGTACTTC,CASRGDSYEQYF
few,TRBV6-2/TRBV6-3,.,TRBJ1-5,TGTGCCAGCAGTTACAGGATCGGCCTTAGCAATCAGCCCCAGCATTTT,CASSYRIGLSNQPQHF
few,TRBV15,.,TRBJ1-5,TGTGCCACCAGCACAACGGGAACGCATAGCAATCAGCCCCAGCATTTT,CATSTTGTHSNQPQHF
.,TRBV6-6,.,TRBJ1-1,TGTGCCAGAAGTTTACAGGCTACAAACACTGAAGCTTTCTTT,CARSLQATNTEAFF
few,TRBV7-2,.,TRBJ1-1,TGTGCCAGCGACAACCAACAGGGACTGAACACTGAAGCTTTCTTT,CASDNQQGLNTEAFF
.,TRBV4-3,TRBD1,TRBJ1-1,TGCGCCAGCAGCCGACAGGGGGCTGAAGCTTTCTTT,CASSRQGAEAFF
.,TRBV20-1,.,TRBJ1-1,TGCAGTGCCATAAAGCCAGGCCACACTGAAGCTTTCTTT,CSAIKPGHTEAFF
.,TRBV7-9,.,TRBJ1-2,TGTGCCAGCAGCTCAGGGAATGGCTACACCTTC,CASSSGNGYTF
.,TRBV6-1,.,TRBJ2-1,TGTGCCAGCAGTTCGGGCCAGGAGCAGTTCTTC,CASSSGQEQFF
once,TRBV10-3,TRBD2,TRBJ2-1,TGTGCCATCAGTGACTCCGGGACTAGCGTCGATGAGCAGTTCTTC,CAISDSGTSVDEQFF
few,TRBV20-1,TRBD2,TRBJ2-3,TGCAGTGCTAGAATGGTAGCGGGAGCAGATACGCAGTATTTT,CSARMVAGADTQYF
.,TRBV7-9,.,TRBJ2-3,TGTGCCAGCAGCTTAGCGCAGGCAGGGCCCACAGATACGCAGTATTTT,CASSLAQAGPTDTQYF
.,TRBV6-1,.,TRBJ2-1,TGTGCCAGCAGTTCCCCGCGAGGACCCTACAATGAGCAGTTCTTC,CASSSPRGPYNEQFF
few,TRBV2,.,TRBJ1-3,TGTGCCAGCAGTGAGGAGCTCTCTGGAAACACCATATATTTT,CASSEELSGNTIYF
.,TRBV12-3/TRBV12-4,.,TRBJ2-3,TGTGCCAGCTACGGGCCTAGCACAGATACGCAGTATTTT,CASYGPSTDTQYF
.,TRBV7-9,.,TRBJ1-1,TGTGCCAGCAGCTTCGGGGGACACTCGAACACTGAAGCTTTCTTT,CASSFGGHSNTEAFF
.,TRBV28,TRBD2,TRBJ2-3,TGTGCCAGCAGCCGACCTTTTGCGGGAGTAGAAGATACGCAGTATTTT,CASSRPFAGVEDTQYF
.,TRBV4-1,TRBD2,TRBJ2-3,TGCGCCAGCAGCCAAGAGTTAGCGGGGGGCCGTAGGGATACGCAGTATTTT,CASSQELAGGRRDTQYF
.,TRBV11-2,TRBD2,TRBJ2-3,TGTGCCAGCAGCTTCGCCGCGAGCGGGACCACAGATACGCAGTATTTT,CASSFAASGTTDTQYF
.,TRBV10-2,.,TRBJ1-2,TGCGCCAGCAGTGAGTCGAATCGTTGGACACTGAATGGCTACACCTTC,CASSESNRWTLNGYTF
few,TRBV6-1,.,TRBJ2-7,TGTGCCAGCAGTTATCGGGGCACCTCCTACGAGCAGTACTTC,CASSYRGTSYEQYF
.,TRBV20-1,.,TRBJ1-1,TGCAGTGCTGTCGCAGGGTTAACGTACACTGAAGCTTTCTTT,CSAVAGLTYTEAFF
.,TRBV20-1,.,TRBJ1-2,TGCAGTGCCTGGGCTCGCTCTGGCTACGCCTTC,CSAWARSGYAF
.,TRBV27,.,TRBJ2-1,TGTGCCAGCAGTACAAGACTAGGGCGTGTGTTCTTC,CASSTRLGRVFF
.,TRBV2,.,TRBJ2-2,TGTGCCAGCAGTGTACAAGGGAACACCGGGGAGCTGTTTTTT,CASSVQGNTGELFF
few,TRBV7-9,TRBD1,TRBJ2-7,TGTGCCAGCAGCTCGACAGGGGGCGATTACGAGCAGTACTTC,CASSSTGGDYEQYF
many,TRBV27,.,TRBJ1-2,TGTGCCAGCACCAAAAATTTTCAGACAGGTCTCTATGGCTACACCTTC,CASTKNFQTGLYGYTF
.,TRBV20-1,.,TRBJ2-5,TGCAGTGCTAGAGATTTAGGGAAGACCCAGTACTTC,CSARDLGKTQYF
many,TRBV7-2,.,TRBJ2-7,TGTGCCAGCAGCTTAGGTCAGGGAACCTACGAGCAGTACTTC,CASSLGQGTYEQYF
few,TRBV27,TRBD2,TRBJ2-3,TGTGCCAGCAGTCCGCTCGGGGGGTCTAGCACAGATACGCAGTATTTT,CASSPLGGSSTDTQYF